Presented here are 8 T cell receptor beta chains from one specimen sequenced in a study of blood T cell repertoires in COVID-19. Repertoires were generated with immunoSEQ multiplex PCR, while TCRdb's copy carries only in-frame clones and drops some. The repertoire holds under 150,000 clones, with about 88% as singletons. What was sequenced was peripheral blood. These receptor sequences come from a man aged 35 to 55 with acute or convalescent COVID-19.

The V gene is TRBV24-1, the J gene TRBJ1-5; 10 bases agree with TRBD1. V trimming: 4 bases; J trimming: 1 base; junction bases outside the gene matches: 6. The CDR3 is 17 residues long. Germline V lookup: CDR1 KGHDR, CDR2 SFDVKD. The CDR3 spells CATSEGTGVISNQPQHF. The CDR3, as DNA: TGTGCCACCAGTGAGGGGACAGGGGTTATCAGCAATCAGCCCCAGCATTTT.

The V and J genes are TRBV11-2 and TRBJ1-2; D might be TRBD1 (6 bases). CDR1 and CDR2 (germline): SGHAT, FQNNGV. The CDR3 extends over 13 amino acids. Trimming pared 1 base from V and 4 bases from J, leaving 7 bases between. The DNA for the CDR3 is TGTGCCAGCAGCTTAGTCAGGGGCTATGGCTACACCTTC. As protein: CASSLVRGYGYTF.

Here the CDR3 DNA reads TGTGCCACTCACGAAGAGAAAACCGGGGAGCTGTTTTTT. Encoded protein: CATHEEKTGELFF. The chain has TRBV24-1 and TRBJ2-2; D not resolved. V gave up 10 bases and J gave up 5 bases, with 13 bases separating them. This CDR3 has 13 residues. Germline V gives CDR1 KGHDR, CDR2 SFDVKD.

The chain joins TRBV3-1 (or the pseudogene TRBV3-2) to TRBJ2-1, with TRBD2 matching over 11 bases. J was trimmed by 4 bases and V by 1 base; bases with no gene match: 6. Per the germline V gene, CDR1 is LGHDT and CDR2 is YNNKEL (reference sequence). CDR3 length equals 17 residues. The chain's CDR3 is CASSQASGTSGYNEQFF. The CDR3 coding sequence is TGTGCCAGCAGCCAAGCTTCCGGGACTAGCGGATACAATGAGCAGTTCTTC.

The rearrangement links TRBV24-1 to TRBJ2-5, with D possibly TRBD1 on 6 matching bases. The CDR3 spans 13 residues. Germline lookup yields CDR1 KGHDR and CDR2 SFDVKD. Trimming pared 6 bases from V and 5 bases from J, leaving 12 bases between. The CDR3 loop is CATSSTGYETQYF. DNA for the CDR3: TGTGCCACCAGTTCCACAGGGTACGAGACCCAGTACTTC.

The chain couples TRBV5-3 to TRBJ2-7, with a weak D call TRBD1 (6 bases). TRBV5-3 counts as an open reading frame of uncertain function. The CDR3 has 13 residues. The V and J ends lost 2 bases and 4 bases respectively, with 10 bases between them. The CDR3, as DNA: TGTGCCAGAAGCTTTGTCCAGGGGTACGAGCAGTACTTC. This gives the protein CARSFVQGYEQYF.

The J gene is TRBJ2-7, the V gene TRBV5-4; 9 positions match TRBD1. V trimming: 0 bases; J trimming: 5 bases; junction bases outside the gene matches: 12. The CDR3 spans 17 residues. The germline V gene encodes CDR1 SGHNT and CDR2 YYREEE (reference sequence). The CDR3 sequence: CASSLEGSGQGLDEQYF. The CDR3 bases are TGTGCCAGCAGCTTGGAGGGTTCGGGACAGGGTCTTGACGAGCAGTACTTC. The full variable domain, rest sourced from reference TRBV5-4 and TRBJ2-7, is ETGVTQSPTHLIKTRGQQVTLRCSSQSGHNTVSWYQQALGQGPQFIFQYYREEENGRGNFPPRFSGLQFPNYSSELNVNALELDDSALYLCASSLEGSGQGLDEQYFGPGTRLTVT.

The rearrangement uses TRBV27 and TRBJ1-1; maybe TRBD1 (6 bases). CDR1 is MNHEY and CDR2 is SMNVEV in the germline V gene (reference sequence). Deletions cut 3 bases from V and 3 bases from J, with 14 bases between. The CDR3 is made up of 15 amino acids. CDR3 sequence reads: CASSFGGRGDTEAFF. CDR3 in DNA: TGTGCCAGCAGTTTTGGGGGGCGGGGGGACACTGAAGCTTTCTTT.